These 6 T cell receptor beta chains were sequenced from one sample in a study of PD-1 blockade in classical Hodgkin lymphoma. All the patients suffered relapse after autologous stem cell transplantation, and brentuximab vedotin exposure differed. Clones were read by immunoSEQ multiplex PCR, and TCRdb kept only the in-frame ones, dropping some. The sample includes under 70,000 clones, about 91% of them seen just once. This specimen consisted of peripheral blood mononuclear cells (PBMCs), obtained at baseline. The receptors stem from a human donor with classical Hodgkin lymphoma.

The chain uses TRBV5-1 and TRBJ2-1; D ambiguous. CDR3 size: 14 residues. Between the trimmed V and J ends, which lost 0 bases and 1 base, there was a span of 5 bases. Germline assignment: CDR1 SGHRS and CDR2 YFSETQ. The CDR3 region is CASSLALSYNEQFF. CDR3 nucleotide sequence: TGCGCCAGCAGCTTGGCCTTGTCCTACAATGAGCAGTTCTTC.

The chain couples TRBV6-5 to TRBJ1-3; weak D call: TRBD1 (5 bases). V lost 7 bases and J lost 0, with 10 bases in between. The CDR3 covers 14 residues. Germline CDR1 MNHEY, CDR2 SVGAGI. In nucleotides, the CDR3 is TGTGCCAGCAATGGGGGGGTCTCTGGAAACACCATATATTTT. This codes for CASNGGVSGNTIYF.

This chain uses TRBV6-4 with TRBJ2-2; possible D gene TRBD2, 5 bases. Germline loops: CDR1 MRHNA, CDR2 SNTAGT. The CDR3 is 15 residues long. The ends were cut back, 3 bases at V and 4 bases at J, with 12 bases in the middle. The CDR3 nucleotides read TGTGCCAGCAGTGAAATAAGCGGATTCACCGGGGAGCTGTTTTTT. Protein product: CASSEISGFTGELFF.

This clone appeared a few times. The rearrangement uses TRBV4-2 and TRBJ2-1, with 9 bases aligning to TRBD1. This CDR3 has 15 amino acids. Germline V gene data show CDR1 as LGHNA and CDR2 as YNFKEQ. Losses at the gene ends were 8 bases for V and 2 bases for J; bases not matched to a gene: 7. CDR3 sequence (DNA): TGTGCCAGCGAATCCCGACAGGGGGCCTACAATGAGCAGTTCTTC. Translation: CASESRQGAYNEQFF.

This clone was seen a single time. The rearrangement uses TRBV7-2 and TRBJ1-4; D uncertain. The CDR3 runs to 15 residues. The V end lost 3 bases, the J end lost 6 bases, and 14 bases lay between the germline ends. Germline V gene data show CDR1 as SGHTA and CDR2 as FQGNSA. The DNA of the CDR3 is TGTGCCAGCAGCTTGTCGGGAGGTGTTTATGAAAAACTGTTTTTT. Protein sequence: CASSLSGGVYEKLFF.

The sample holds a few counts of this clone. The rearrangement uses TRBV19 and TRBJ1-5; 7 bases agree with TRBD1. The V gene end was trimmed by 7 bases and the J gene end by 5 bases; junction bases not matched to a gene: 11. There are 15 residues in the CDR3. The germline CDR1 and CDR2 sequences are LNHDA and SQIVND (reference sequence). This CDR3 reads CASKLLRGGHQPQHF. The CDR3 DNA follows: TGTGCCAGTAAATTGCTCAGGGGGGGTCATCAGCCCCAGCATTTT. Together with reference TRBV19 and TRBJ1-5, the CDR3 gives the full variable domain: DGGITQSPKYLFRKEGQNVTLSCEQNLNHDAMYWYRQDPGQGLRLIYYSQIVNDFQKGDIAEGYSVSREKKESFPLTVTSAQKNPTAFYLCASKLLRGGHQPQHFGDGTRLSIL.